This T cell receptor (beta chain) was captured by sequencing in a study of blood T cells in healthy people across ages. A second PCR, run for roughly 7 to 12 cycles, used a sample-barcoded 5' primer plus a J-beta primer mix. Every individual sample yielded 2.5 million or more paired-end reads (each containing CDR3). In TCRdb, the 5' RACE reads were re-called with MiXCR into one record per CDR3 protein. This table has around 2 million distinct CDR3 sequences, 35% to 50% appearing once. Study conclusions and caveats: Diversity estimates drawn from one million T cells were deemed underestimates.

In terms of origin and age, donors were healthy Caucasian individuals from Russia aged 6 to 90. PBMCs, at least 6 million per sample, were isolated. V dropped 3 bases and J dropped 6 bases, with 16 bases sitting between them. Germline values: CDR1 DFQATT, CDR2 SNEGSKA (reference sequence). The CDR3 spans 14 residues. Worth noting for this clonotype: Its antigen is unidentified.

Source material: blood. This receptor was obtained from a human donor in good health. The chain combines TRBV20-1 with TRBJ2-3; D uncertain. Written as DNA, the CDR3 is TGCAGTGCTAGCCGGGCCCTGTCGGGTGATACGCAGTATTTT. It codes for CSASRALSGDTQYF.